Below are 21 T cell receptor beta chains sequenced from a single sample in a study of technical replicates of blood from four donors. Libraries were prepared by immunoSEQ multiplex PCR; TCRdb keeps only in-frame clonotypes and omits some of them. The sample lists about 97,000 clones, approximately 96% occurring once. The sequenced material came from T cells isolated from PBMCs. The origin of the receptors is a human donor in good health.

This chain links TRBV14 with TRBJ2-5; tentative D call: TRBD2 (6 bases). Germline V gene lookup returns CDR1 SGHDN and CDR2 FVKESK. V was clipped by 4 bases and J by 4 bases, with 13 bases between them. CDR3 length: 14 amino acids. The CDR3 sequence is CASSRLGGVETQYF. The CDR3 region has the DNA TGTGCCAGCAGCCGCTTAGGAGGGGTAGAGACCCAGTACTTC.

The V gene is TRBV6-1, the J gene TRBJ2-7; tentative D call: TRBD2 (6 bases). V gave up 3 bases and J gave up 2 bases, with 11 bases separating them. The germline gives CDR1 MNHNS, CDR2 SASEGT. The CDR3 sequence is 14 residues long. This chain's CDR3 is CASSDMGLTYEQYF. The CDR3 nucleotides are TGTGCCAGCAGTGATATGGGACTCACCTACGAGCAGTACTTC.

The V and J genes are TRBV5-4 and TRBJ2-5; possible D gene TRBD1, 5 bases. The CDR3 sequence is 12 residues long. The germline V and J ends were trimmed by 7 bases and 1 base, with 8 bases remaining between them. Germline V gives CDR1 SGHNT, CDR2 YYREEE (reference sequence). The CDR3 here is CASAGPQETQYF. The CDR3 DNA reads as TGTGCCAGCGCAGGGCCCCAAGAGACCCAGTACTTC.

The chain links TRBV6-6 to TRBJ2-7; 10 nucleotides agree with TRBD2. CDR3 size: 14 residues. Trimming at V came to 8 bases and at J to 4 bases, leaving 8 bases not matched to a gene. Germline V gene lookup returns CDR1 MNHNY and CDR2 SVGAGI (reference sequence). The CDR3 DNA sequence: TGTGCCAGCTGCACCGGGACTAGCGTGTACGAGCAGTACTTC. It yields the protein CASCTGTSVYEQYF.

The V and J genes are TRBV10-3 and TRBJ2-1; the D gene is possibly TRBD2 (5 bases). The CDR3 extends over 14 amino acids. Germline CDR1 and CDR2: ENHRY and SYGVKD. The ends were cut back, 5 bases at V and 4 bases at J, with 12 bases in the middle. The DNA of the CDR3 is TGTGCCATCAGTTTATACCGGGAATACAATGAGCAGTTCTTC. Its translation is CAISLYREYNEQFF.

The CDR3 DNA is TGTGCTAGTGGTTTCTTACAGGGCATAACCTATGGCTACACCTTC. As protein: CASGFLQGITYGYTF. This chain uses TRBV12-5 with TRBJ1-2, with D perhaps TRBD1 (6 bases). Looked up from germline, CDR1 is LGHNT and CDR2 is FRNRAP. V gave up 3 bases and J gave up 4 bases, with 15 bases separating them. The CDR3 consists of 15 residues.

On this clone itself: The identical CDR3 is also encoded by other nucleotide sequences in the sample. This chain uses TRBV6-1 with TRBJ1-2; maybe TRBD1 (5 bases). The CDR3 is 15 amino acids. V shed 6 bases and J shed 3 bases, with 17 bases lying between them. Germline CDR1 and CDR2: MNHNS and SASEGT. Here the CDR3 DNA reads TGTGCCAGCAGCCTCCTGGGAACGGGGGACTATGGCTACACCTTC. Its protein product is CASSLLGTGDYGYTF.

The sample holds one count of this clone. The chain employs TRBV19 and TRBJ2-2, with a possible D match to TRBD1 (5 bases). Trimming stripped 6 bases from V and 2 bases from J, with 10 bases between. Germline CDR1 reads LNHDA; CDR2 reads SQIVND (reference sequence). CDR3 length equals 14 residues. The CDR3, as DNA: TGTGCCAGTAGATACTGGGGCAACACCGGGGAGCTGTTTTTT. The encoded protein is CASRYWGNTGELFF.

In this sample, this clone turned up once. V is TRBV4-3 and J is TRBJ2-1, with 9 bases aligning to TRBD2. The CDR3 length is 14 residues. Germline V lookup: CDR1 LGHNA, CDR2 YSLEER. V trimming: 2 bases; J trimming: 5 bases; junction bases outside the gene matches: 1. CDR3 nucleotides: TGCGCCAGCAGCCAACTAGCGGGAAACAATGAGCAGTTCTTC. Translated, it gives CASSQLAGNNEQFF.

The V call is TRBV25-1, the J call TRBJ2-7, with a weak D call TRBD2 (5 bases). V was pared by 1 base and J by 6 bases, with 19 bases between. Germline-derived CDR1 and CDR2 are MGHDK and SYGVNS. The CDR3 runs 16 residues. The CDR3 sequence is CASSELSLGVISEQYF. The DNA of the CDR3 is TGTGCCAGCAGTGAATTGTCGCTGGGAGTTATTAGCGAGCAGTACTTC.

This clone was picked up one time. This chain uses TRBV15 with TRBJ2-7; D unresolved. V shed 0 bases and J shed 3 bases, with 6 bases lying between them. Germline V gene data show CDR1 as LNHNV and CDR2 as YYDKDF (reference sequence). This CDR3 is built from 13 residues. The CDR3 is CATSREQIYEQYF. CDR3 in DNA: TGTGCCACCAGCAGAGAGCAGATCTACGAGCAGTACTTC.

The V call is TRBV5-6, the J call TRBJ2-7, with D possibly being TRBD1 (6 bases). Trimming cost V 4 bases and J 2 bases, with 16 bases left between them. CDR1 is SGHDT, CDR2 YYEEEE, per germline. The CDR3 contains 15 residues. CDR3 DNA: TGTGCCAGCAGCCGTATAAACAGGGACCCCTACGAGCAGTACTTC. Translated: CASSRINRDPYEQYF.

This rearrangement joins TRBV29-1 to TRBJ1-1; the D gene is possibly TRBD1 (6 bases). Per the germline V gene, CDR1 is SQVTM and CDR2 is ANQGSEA. This CDR3 is built from 13 residues. The V end was cut by 4 bases, the J end by 3 bases, with 12 bases between. The CDR3 loop reads CSVVQGWDTEAFF. The CDR3 DNA reads as TGCAGCGTTGTTCAGGGGTGGGACACTGAAGCTTTCTTT.

The rearrangement links TRBV9 to TRBJ2-2; no reliable D call. The CDR3 is 16 residues long. Germline V gene data show CDR1 as SGDLS and CDR2 as YYNGEE. V was cut by 0 bases and J by 7 bases, with 16 bases left in between. This CDR3 reads CASSVDLSGLGGELFF. In DNA form, the CDR3 reads TGTGCCAGCAGCGTAGACCTCTCCGGGTTAGGCGGGGAGCTGTTTTTT.

The chain recombines TRBV7-9 with TRBJ1-1; 8 nucleotides align to TRBD1. The CDR3 extends over 12 amino acids. Germline trimming cut 2 bases from V and 8 bases from J; bases unmatched to any gene: 1. Per germline, CDR1 SEHNR and CDR2 FQNEAQ (reference sequence). This CDR3 is CASSLRTGEAFF. The CDR3 region has the DNA TGTGCCAGCAGCTTAAGGACAGGGGAAGCTTTCTTT.

This sequence joins TRBV18 and TRBJ1-1, with D tentatively TRBD1 (6 bases). V was trimmed by 4 bases and J by 0 bases, leaving 9 bases between them. Germline CDR1 KGHSH, CDR2 LQKENI. The CDR3 contains 14 residues. In DNA form, the CDR3 reads TGTGCCAGCTCACGGACAGAACTGAACACTGAAGCTTTCTTT. This encodes CASSRTELNTEAFF. Full variable domain (missing parts from reference TRBV18 and TRBJ1-1): NAGVMQNPRHLVRRRGQEARLRCSPMKGHSHVYWYRQLPEEGLKFMVYLQKENIIDESGMPKERFSAEFPKEGPSILRIQQVVRGDSAAYFCASSRTELNTEAFFGQGTRLTVV.

This clone was recorded once. The gene calls are TRBV19 and TRBJ1-1; D not certain. The CDR3 loop spans 17 amino acids. Looked up from germline, CDR1 is LNHDA and CDR2 is SQIVND (reference sequence). Trimming pared 1 base from V and 0 bases from J, leaving 15 bases between. As DNA, the CDR3 is TGTGCCAGTAGTATAGGCGCGGGATTTAACCTGAACACTGAAGCTTTCTTT. This encodes CASSIGAGFNLNTEAFF.

The chain is built from TRBV27 and TRBJ2-3; TRBD1 aligns across 9 bases. CDR1 and CDR2 from the germline V gene are MNHEY and SMNVEV (reference sequence). The CDR3 covers 14 residues. After removal of 7 bases from V and 2 bases from J, the junction contained 4 bases not matched to a gene. In DNA, the CDR3 is TGTGCCAGCAATAACAGGGGGCCCACAGATACGCAGTATTTT. Its translation: CASNNRGPTDTQYF.

This chain connects TRBV9 to TRBJ2-5; 12 bases fit TRBD2. CDR1 SGDLS and CDR2 YYNGEE come from the germline V gene. The CDR3 is made up of 15 amino acids. Losses at the gene ends were 0 bases for V and 4 bases for J; bases not matched to a gene: 1. CDR3 residues: CASSVGTSGIETQYF. The CDR3 nucleotides are TGTGCCAGCAGCGTAGGGACTAGCGGGATAGAGACCCAGTACTTC.

This clone appeared a single time. The chain combines TRBV20-1 with TRBJ2-7; possible D gene TRBD2, 6 bases. Trimming stripped 3 bases from V and 3 bases from J, with 6 bases between. Germline assignment: CDR1 DFQATT and CDR2 SNEGSKA (reference sequence). This CDR3 contains 11 residues. The CDR3, as DNA: TGCAGTGCTAGGGACTACTACGAGCAGTACTTC. Protein: CSARDYYEQYF.

The V and J genes are TRBV5-4 and TRBJ1-2, with D possibly TRBD1 on 5 matching bases. This CDR3 region has 16 residues. CDR1 and CDR2 from the germline V gene are SGHNT and YYREEE (reference sequence). V lost 0 bases and J 4 bases, leaving 16 bases between the germline ends. CDR3: CASSLAPGTAGYGYTF. As DNA, the CDR3 is TGTGCCAGCAGCTTGGCCCCTGGGACTGCGGGCTATGGCTACACCTTC.